These T cell receptor beta chains were read from a single sample in a study of early T cells in non-severe SARS-CoV-2 infection. TCRdb called the 5' RACE reads again in MiXCR, with one record for every CDR3 protein. The repertoire includes tens of thousands of distinct CDR3 sequences, 4% to 5.5% of them detected once, and 5% to 8% sits in the top ten. Sample: whole blood. The origin of the receptors is an adult who was a healthcare worker with PCR-confirmed SARS-CoV-2 infection or an uninfected control (not recorded which). CDR3s include the opening cysteine and the closing phenylalanine or tryptophan. The D gene is left open where the match is weak. A clone size is listed for some rows: how often the clone was seen (once, few, many), or a class if it is expanded.

J,size,V,D,DNA,CDR3
TRBJ2-7,many,TRBV7-8,NA,TGTGCCAGCAGCTCACAGACTACACTCTACGAGCAGTACTTC,CASSSQTTLYEQYF
TRBJ2-1,many,TRBV5-1,TRBD2,TGCGCCAGCAGCTTTGACGGAGCGGGAGTTATATATGAGCAGTTCTTC,CASSFDGAGVIYEQFF
TRBJ1-1,many,TRBV3-1,NA,TGTGCCAGCAGCGGAGGGACGGTAGACACTGAAGCTTTCTTT,CASSGGTVDTEAFF
TRBJ1-5,many,TRBV12-5,NA,TGTGCTAGTGGTTCATCCTTTAATCAGCCCCAGCATTTT,CASGSSFNQPQHF
TRBJ1-1,NA,TRBV12-3/TRBV12-4,NA,TGTGCCAGCAGTTTGGGGCAGGTCATGAACACTGAAGCTTTCTTT,CASSLGQVMNTEAFF
TRBJ1-3,many,TRBV7-9,NA,TGTGCCAGCAGCTTGGAGTCGACTGGAAACACCATATATTTT,CASSLESTGNTIYF
TRBJ2-2,many,TRBV6-5,NA,TGTGCCAGCAATCCGTCAGGGGCTCCCACCGGGGAGCTGTTTTTT,CASNPSGAPTGELFF
TRBJ1-2,many,TRBV11-3,TRBD1,TGTGCCAGCAGCTTCGGCGGGGACGGACAGGAAAATGGCTACACCTTC,CASSFGGDGQENGYTF
TRBJ2-7,many,TRBV24-1,TRBD2,TGTGCCACCAGTGACTCTTCCGGGACTAGCGGGAGTTACGAGCAGTACTTC,CATSDSSGTSGSYEQYF
TRBJ1-2,many,TRBV29-1,TRBD1,TGCAGCGTACGGGACAGGGCCGTCCTCTATGGCTACACCTTC,CSVRDRAVLYGYTF
TRBJ2-2,few,TRBV12-3/TRBV12-4,TRBD2,TGTGCCAGCAGTTTAATGGTCCTGACTGCTAGCGGGAGGGACACCGGGGAGCTGTTTTTT,CASSLMVLTASGRDTGELFF
TRBJ1-1,many,TRBV12-3/TRBV12-4,NA,TGTGCCAGCGGTCGGGGGGCGGCCGGCACTGAAGCTTTCTTT,CASGRGAAGTEAFF
TRBJ2-2,many,TRBV5-1,TRBD1,TGCGCCAGCAGCTTGGCCGTAGGAGGACAGGGCGGCGGGGAGCTGTTTTTT,CASSLAVGGQGGGELFF
TRBJ2-1,NA,TRBV7-3,NA,TGTGCCAGCAGCCAGGGACACGGGGAGCAGTTCTTC,CASSQGHGEQFF
TRBJ1-1,many,TRBV11-3,NA,TGTGCCAGCAGCTTAGATACAGAACCAACCGAAGCTTTCTTT,CASSLDTEPTEAFF
TRBJ1-1,many,TRBV20-1,NA,TGCAGTGCGATTACAGGGAACACTGAAGCTTTCTTT,CSAITGNTEAFF
TRBJ2-2,NA,TRBV6-6,TRBD2,TGTGCCATCGGAACTAGCGGGAGTATCGGGGAGCTGTTTTTT,CAIGTSGSIGELFF
TRBJ1-1,many,TRBV4-1,NA,TGCGCCAGCAGCCCTGCCCAGGGCCTCACTGAAGCTTTCTTT,CASSPAQGLTEAFF
TRBJ2-5,few,TRBV2,TRBD1,TGTGCCAGCAGAGGGGACAGGGTGAGCGAGACCCAGTACTTC,CASRGDRVSETQYF
TRBJ2-4,many,TRBV4-1,NA,TGCGCCAGCATGGGTTTAGGGGGTAAAGCCAAAAACATTCAGTACTTC,CASMGLGGKAKNIQYF
TRBJ1-5,NA,TRBV19,NA,TGTGCCAGTAGTATATCCGGGGACGATAGCAATCAGCCCCAGCATTTT,CASSISGDDSNQPQHF
TRBJ1-5,few,TRBV19,TRBD1,TGTGCCAGTAGTATACCGCCGGGACAGGCACCTAGCAATCAGCCCCAGCATTTT,CASSIPPGQAPSNQPQHF
TRBJ1-6,NA,TRBV30,NA,TGTGCCTGGAGCTGGGACGGACTTACAAATTCACCCCTCCACTTT,CAWSWDGLTNSPLHF
TRBJ2-1,many,TRBV7-8,TRBD2,TGTGCCAGCAGCTCGGGACTAGCGGGAGGGTATATCGAGCAGTTCTTC,CASSSGLAGGYIEQFF
TRBJ1-4,many,TRBV27,NA,TGTGCCAGCAGTTTATCACCCGAGGGACCTAATGAAAAACTGTTTTTT,CASSLSPEGPNEKLFF
TRBJ1-2,many,TRBV14,NA,TGTGCCAGCAGCCAAGCCGGGACGGCTGCTAACTATGGCTACACCTTC,CASSQAGTAANYGYTF
TRBJ2-3,many,TRBV5-4,TRBD2,TGTGCCAGCAGCCCCCGGGGGGGGGCGACAGATACGCAGTATTTT,CASSPRGGATDTQYF
TRBJ2-4,many,TRBV4-1,TRBD2,TGCGCCAGCAGCCCCGGACAGCGGGGGGCCAAAAACATTCAGTACTTC,CASSPGQRGAKNIQYF
TRBJ2-1,many,TRBV11-3,NA,TGTGCCAGCAGCACATTAGGATACAATGAGCAGTTCTTC,CASSTLGYNEQFF
TRBJ1-1,many,TRBV12-3/TRBV12-4,NA,TGTGCCAGCAGTTTCTACACTGAAGCTTTCTTT,CASSFYTEAFF
TRBJ2-3,many,TRBV7-9,TRBD1,TGTGCCAGCAGGGGTACCGGGACAGGGGGAGATACGCAGTATTTT,CASRGTGTGGDTQYF
TRBJ2-7,few,TRBV2,TRBD1,TGTGCCAGCAGTACAGGGGGGATCTCCTACGAGCAGTACTTC,CASSTGGISYEQYF
TRBJ1-5,few,TRBV6-5,TRBD1,TGTGCCAGCAGCAGGGACAGCCTAGGGAATCAGCCCCAGCATTTT,CASSRDSLGNQPQHF
TRBJ2-1,many,TRBV20-1,NA,TGCAGTGCCACTAGGGCCAGGGAGAGGTACAATGAGCAGTTCTTC,CSATRARERYNEQFF
TRBJ2-2,many,TRBV3-1,NA,TGTGCCAGCAGCCAAGATGGCGGCTACACCGGGGAGCTGTTTTTT,CASSQDGGYTGELFF
TRBJ2-7,many,TRBV5-5,NA,TGTGCCAGCAGCTTTACAGGCGGCTCCTACGAGCAGTACTTC,CASSFTGGSYEQYF